This TCR beta chain was documented in a study of blood T cells in healthy people across ages. Germline V gives CDR1 SQVTM, CDR2 ANQGSEA. The CDR3 loop spans 11 amino acids. A second about 7 to 11 cycle PCR used barcoded and J-beta primers. Per sample, CDR3-containing paired-end reads numbered at least 3 million. TCRdb reprocessed the 5' RACE reads via MiXCR and lists one record per CDR3 protein. The table has about 1.1 million distinct CDR3 sequences, approximately 38% seen once. Study-level points and caveats: While age rose, TCR beta diversity per million T cells dropped in a roughly linear way.

PBMCs, at least 6.5 million per sample, were isolated. On this clonotype itself: Its antigen is not known.

Sequencing used blood. J is TRBJ2-4 and V is TRBV29-1, with D uncertain. Near its end, the DNA agrees better with TRBJ2-7, so the J call may be wrong. This receptor was taken from a man aged 18 to 30 in good health. The DNA for the CDR3 is TGCAGCGTTTATAGTCCGTACGAGCAGTACTTC. Its protein product is CSVYSPYEQYF.